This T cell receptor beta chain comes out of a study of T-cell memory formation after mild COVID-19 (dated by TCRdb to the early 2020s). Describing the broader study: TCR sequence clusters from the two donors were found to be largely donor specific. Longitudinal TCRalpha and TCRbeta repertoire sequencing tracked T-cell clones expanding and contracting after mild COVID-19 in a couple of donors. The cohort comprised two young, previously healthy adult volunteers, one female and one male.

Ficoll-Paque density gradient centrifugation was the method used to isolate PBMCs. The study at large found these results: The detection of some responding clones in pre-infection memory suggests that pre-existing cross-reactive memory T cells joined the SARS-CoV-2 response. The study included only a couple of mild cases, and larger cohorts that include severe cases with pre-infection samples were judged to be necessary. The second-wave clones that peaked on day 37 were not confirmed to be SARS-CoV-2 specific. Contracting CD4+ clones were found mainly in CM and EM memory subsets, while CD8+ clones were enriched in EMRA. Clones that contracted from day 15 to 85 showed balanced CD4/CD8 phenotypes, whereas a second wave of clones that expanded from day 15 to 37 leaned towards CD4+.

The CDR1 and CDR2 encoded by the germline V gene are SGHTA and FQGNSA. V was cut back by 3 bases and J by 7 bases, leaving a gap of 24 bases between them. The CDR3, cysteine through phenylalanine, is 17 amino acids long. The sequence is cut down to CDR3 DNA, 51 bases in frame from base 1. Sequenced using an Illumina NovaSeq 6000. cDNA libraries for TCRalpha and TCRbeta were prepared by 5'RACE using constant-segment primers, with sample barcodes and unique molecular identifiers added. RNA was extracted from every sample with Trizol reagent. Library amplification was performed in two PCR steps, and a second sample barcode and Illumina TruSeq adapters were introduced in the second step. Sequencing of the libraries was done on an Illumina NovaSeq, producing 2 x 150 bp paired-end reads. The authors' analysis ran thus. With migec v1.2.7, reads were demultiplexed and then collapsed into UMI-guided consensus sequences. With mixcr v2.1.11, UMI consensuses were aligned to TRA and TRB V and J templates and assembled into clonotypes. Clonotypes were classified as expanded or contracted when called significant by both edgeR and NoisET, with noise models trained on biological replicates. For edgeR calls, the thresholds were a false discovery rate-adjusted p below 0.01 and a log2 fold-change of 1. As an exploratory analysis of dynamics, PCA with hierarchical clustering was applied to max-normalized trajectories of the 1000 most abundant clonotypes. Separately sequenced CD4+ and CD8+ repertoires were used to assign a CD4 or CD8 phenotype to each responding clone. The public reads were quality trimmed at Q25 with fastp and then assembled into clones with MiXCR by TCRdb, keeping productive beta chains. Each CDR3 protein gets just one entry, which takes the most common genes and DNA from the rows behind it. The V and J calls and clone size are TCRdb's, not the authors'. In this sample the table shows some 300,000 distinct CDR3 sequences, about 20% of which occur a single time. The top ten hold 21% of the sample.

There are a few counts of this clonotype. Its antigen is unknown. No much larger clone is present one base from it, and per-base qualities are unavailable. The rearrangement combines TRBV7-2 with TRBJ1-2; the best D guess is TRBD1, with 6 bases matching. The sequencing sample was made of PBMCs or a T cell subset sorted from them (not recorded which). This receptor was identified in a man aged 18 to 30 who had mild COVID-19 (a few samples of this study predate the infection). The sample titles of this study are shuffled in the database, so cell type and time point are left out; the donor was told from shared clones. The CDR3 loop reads CASSFSPYREPIRGYTF. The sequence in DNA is TGTGCCAGCAGCTTCTCCCCCTACAGGGAGCCTATCCGTGGCTACACCTTC.